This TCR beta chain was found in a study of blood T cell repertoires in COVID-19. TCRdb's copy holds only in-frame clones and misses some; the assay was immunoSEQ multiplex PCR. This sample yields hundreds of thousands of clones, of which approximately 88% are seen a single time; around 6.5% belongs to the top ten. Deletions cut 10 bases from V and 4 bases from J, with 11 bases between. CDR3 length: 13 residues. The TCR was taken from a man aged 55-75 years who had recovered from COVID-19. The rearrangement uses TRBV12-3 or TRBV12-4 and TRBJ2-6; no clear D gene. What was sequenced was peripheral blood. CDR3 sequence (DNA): TGTGCCACCCAGTTTAAGGGGGCCAACGTCCTGACTTTC. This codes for CATQFKGANVLTF.